This TCR beta chain appears in the sequencing data of a study of T-cell reconstitution after alpha-beta-depleted transplantation in children. Overall study results and limits: Several hundred rapidly expanded clones from non-depleted graft cells reportedly supplied alpha-beta T cells about two months post-transplant. The study traced high day-60 TCRbeta diversity in some patients to surviving recipient T cells and thymic progenitors. One year after transplant, T-cell counts and diversity came mostly from newly produced T cells.

This sample's TCRbeta library carried unique molecular identifier barcodes. MiXCR, applied by TCRdb to the PCR reads, yields one record per CDR3 protein. The table lists fewer than 350,000 distinct CDR3 sequences, nearly 8% of them singletons. This clonotype was counted only a few times. Its target is not known. CDR3 length: 14 amino acids. Trimming stripped 2 bases from V and 1 base from J, with 8 bases between. Germline V CDR1 and CDR2: MNHEY, SVGAGI. The sequences come from peripheral blood, collected 360 days after TCRalphabeta/CD19-depleted stem cell transplant. The rearrangement joins TRBV6-5 to TRBJ1-2; a possible D gene is TRBD1 (5 bases). This TCR derives from a female patient aged 2-9 years who had a stem cell transplant for Fanconi anemia, so the T cells may come from the graft donor. The CDR3 coding sequence is TGTGCCAGCAGTTACGGGGACCTTAACTATGGCTACACCTTC. Amino acid sequence: CASSYGDLNYGYTF.